One and the same sample provided the 8 T cell receptor beta chains below, sequenced in a study of patients and donors after allogeneic stem cell transplantation. TCRdb used MiXCR to reprocess the RT-PCR reads, holding one entry per CDR3 protein. The sample has about a million distinct CDR3 sequences, 18% seen once. The sequenced sample was blood, either unsorted or a sorted T cell fraction (not recorded which). The receptors shown here come from a human donor who was either an allogeneic HSCT recipient or a stem cell or donor lymphocyte infusion donor (not recorded which). It is not recorded whose cells these are; they may come from a transplant donor.

The chain recombines TRBV7-8 with TRBJ1-2; 8 bases are a match to TRBD1. Trimming cost V 4 bases and J 3 bases; bases outside gene matches: 7. This CDR3 has 15 residues. Germline CDR1 and CDR2: SGHVS and FQNEAQ. Written as DNA, the CDR3 is TGTGCCAGCAGCTCTCGACAGGGGATCCACTATGGCTACACCTTC. Its protein is CASSSRQGIHYGYTF.

V and J are TRBV18 and TRBJ2-3; weak D call: TRBD1 (5 bases). Germline V lookup: CDR1 KGHSH, CDR2 LQKENI. Trimming removed 4 bases at V and 0 bases at J, with 20 bases between. The CDR3 consists of 18 residues. The CDR3 DNA follows: TGTGCCAGCTCACGCGCCTACAGGACGGATCATAGCACAGATACGCAGTATTTT. Its protein is CASSRAYRTDHSTDTQYF.

This clonotype was seen a handful of times. The chain combines TRBV4-2 with TRBJ1-2, with 10 bases that match TRBD1. This CDR3 has 14 residues. Trimming removed 2 bases from V and 10 bases from J; junction bases left unmatched: 7. The germline V gene has CDR1 LGHNA and CDR2 YNFKEQ. In DNA, the CDR3 is TGTGCCAGCAGCCAAATCGGGGGACAGGGGCACTACACCTTC. Translating it yields CASSQIGGQGHYTF.

This clonotype has only a few counts. The CDR3 DNA sequence: TGTGCCAGCAGCCCCAGGGTGCGGAACACTGAAGCTTTCTTT. It yields the protein CASSPRVRNTEAFF. The chain couples TRBV11-1 to TRBJ1-1; perhaps TRBD1 as D (5 bases). Germline lookup yields CDR1 SGHAT and CDR2 FQDESV (reference sequence). V lost 5 bases, J lost 1 base, and 11 bases lay in between. The CDR3 extends over 14 amino acids.

This clonotype was seen more than once but under ten times. V is TRBV5-1 and J is TRBJ2-1, with D unclear. The CDR3 is 15 amino acids. Trimming shortened V by 0 bases and J by 5 bases, and 12 bases separated the two germline ends. CDR1 SGHRS and CDR2 YFSETQ come from the germline V gene. The CDR3 sequence: CASSLGLSGDNEQFF. The CDR3 region has the DNA TGCGCCAGCAGCTTGGGCCTTTCCGGAGACAATGAGCAGTTCTTC.

The chain has TRBV2 and TRBJ2-5; perhaps TRBD1 as D (6 bases). The V and J ends lost 9 bases and 2 bases respectively, with 13 bases between them. Germline lookup yields CDR1 SNHLY and CDR2 FYNNEI. CDR3 length equals 13 residues. The CDR3 sequence: CAREQDSQETQYF. CDR3 sequence (DNA): TGTGCCAGGGAACAGGACAGTCAAGAGACCCAGTACTTC.

This clonotype turned up a few times. J is TRBJ2-6 and V is TRBV21-1; the table's TRBD1 call for D was not verified on the DNA. TRBV21-1 is designated a pseudogene. The CDR3 runs 17 residues. CDR3 DNA: TGTGCCAGCAGCAAAGTTAGAGGGGGCGGTGGGGCCAACGTCCTGACTTTC. It encodes CASSKVRGGGGANVLTF.

This clonotype has only a few counts. This chain connects TRBV20-1 to TRBJ2-1; D is unresolved. There are 15 residues in the CDR3. Trimming removed 1 base from V and 4 bases from J, with 14 bases in between. Germline loops: CDR1 DFQATT, CDR2 SNEGSKA (reference sequence). The CDR3 nucleotides read TGCAGTGCTAGAGTCCCCGGCGGCCTATACAATGAGCAGTTCTTC. This gives the protein CSARVPGGLYNEQFF.